A selection of T cell receptor beta chains follows, all from one sample in a study of cytomegalovirus exposure and HLA in healthy donors. Some clones are missing from TCRdb's copy, which holds only in-frame ones; the method was immunoSEQ multiplex PCR. The repertoire holds roughly 200,000 clones, with around 80% as singletons. The sample was PBMCs. These TCRs come from a woman in her sixties or seventies in good health and CMV-seropositive. Both conserved end residues are trimmed from each CDR3. Each record gives: V gene, CDR3 protein.

V: TRBV28
CDR3: ASRGLTGFHGYT

V: TRBV6-5
CDR3: ASSSVTGNTEAF

V: TRBV2
CDR3: ASSEHLRQPQH

V: TRBV1
CDR3: TSSLTSYDGTQY

V: TRBV2
CDR3: ATTPGETSGDQYEQY

V: TRBV19
CDR3: ASSTRTKNEKLF

V: TRBV5-4
CDR3: ASSHGSTGELF

V: TRBV7-2
CDR3: ASSTTGRVNQPQH

V: TRBV19
CDR3: ASSSGTGPYEQY

V: TRBV6-1
CDR3: ASRDRRYSNQPQH

V: TRBV7-2
CDR3: ASSLGQGGWGTQY

V: TRBV28
CDR3: ASPPPGTGDYEQY

V: TRBV27
CDR3: ASSLDQGAWQIEAF

V: TRBV28
CDR3: ASSLTPQGPEAF

V: TRBV18
CDR3: ASSPSTANTEAF

V: TRBV2
CDR3: ASSPWGGRQPQH

V: TRBV27
CDR3: ASTTPGQYNSPLH

V: TRBV9
CDR3: ASSAGQGREKLF

V: TRBV27
CDR3: ASSYLAGVSNEQF

V: TRBV27
CDR3: ASSSSGRGQNYGYT

V: TRBV5-8
CDR3: ASSLVSQPQH

V: TRBV4-3
CDR3: ASSQDSAGGDFASYDGYT

V: TRBV28
CDR3: ASSGAGALTDTQY

V: TRBV7-9
CDR3: ASSLRGGSGETQY

V: TRBV7-2
CDR3: ASSRQAYSNQPQH

V: TRBV7-9
CDR3: ASSLAGHDLNQPQH

V: TRBV6-1
CDR3: ASSVDPGGGNSPLH

V: TRBV7-9
CDR3: ASSLERRLEQPNEKLF

V: TRBV5-5
CDR3: ASSLTRSGNTIY

V: TRBV7-8
CDR3: ASSLTETSSYEQY

V: TRBV7-2
CDR3: ASSNGEDWNQPQH

V: TRBV2
CDR3: AKGQFYEQY

V: TRBV5-4
CDR3: ASSLGQGAAEKLF

V: TRBV30
CDR3: AWGTVTYEQY

V: TRBV7-3
CDR3: ASSSPGGSEQF

V: TRBV6-6
CDR3: ASDGGGNSPLH

V: TRBV9
CDR3: ASSVIPGRLAGSDDEQF

V: TRBV5-1
CDR3: ASSPAGGDTQY

V: TRBV5-4
CDR3: ATRRQVMDYGYT

V: TRBV7-3
CDR3: ASSLLASGNTGELF

V: TRBV9
CDR3: ASSVQQGLNTEAF

V: TRBV6-1
CDR3: ASMEANNQPQH

V: TRBV10-3
CDR3: AISVPLSVGYGYT

V: TRBV6-5
CDR3: ASSYSSGLRKLF

V: TRBV5-8
CDR3: ASSLEIRSSTYEQY

V: TRBV7-2
CDR3: ASSFTGTGAYEQY

V: TRBV27
CDR3: ASRPDSRFWGNQPQH

V: TRBV30
CDR3: AWSRTGKGGNQPQH

V: TRBV6-1
CDR3: ASRPGHNADQPQH

V: TRBV4-1
CDR3: ASSPGGLAGGGADTQY

V: TRBV5-1
CDR3: ASSLDETGVPGELF

V: TRBV11-3
CDR3: ASSAGPYNEQF

V: TRBV9
CDR3: ASSAARSTHTDTQY

V: TRBV27
CDR3: ASGRNRYGEKLF

V: TRBV6-5
CDR3: ASRLDRGLRYEQY

V: TRBV7-3
CDR3: ASSLNGGVGETQY

V: TRBV6-4
CDR3: ASSDSHSGPEGEQF

V: TRBV28
CDR3: ASSPPTSIAGELF

V: TRBV4-1
CDR3: ASSLGVFNEQF

V: TRBV5-4
CDR3: ASSSPQGNEQF